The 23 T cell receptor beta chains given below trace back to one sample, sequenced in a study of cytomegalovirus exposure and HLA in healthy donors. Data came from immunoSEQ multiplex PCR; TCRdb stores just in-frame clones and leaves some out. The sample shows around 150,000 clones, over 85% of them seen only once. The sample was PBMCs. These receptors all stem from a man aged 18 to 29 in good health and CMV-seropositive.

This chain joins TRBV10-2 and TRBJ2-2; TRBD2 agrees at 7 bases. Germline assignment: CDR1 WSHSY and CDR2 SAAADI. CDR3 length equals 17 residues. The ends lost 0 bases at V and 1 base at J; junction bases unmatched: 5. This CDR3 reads CASSESRLAVNTGELFF. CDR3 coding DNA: TGCGCCAGCAGTGAGTCACGGCTAGCGGTGAACACCGGGGAGCTGTTTTTT.

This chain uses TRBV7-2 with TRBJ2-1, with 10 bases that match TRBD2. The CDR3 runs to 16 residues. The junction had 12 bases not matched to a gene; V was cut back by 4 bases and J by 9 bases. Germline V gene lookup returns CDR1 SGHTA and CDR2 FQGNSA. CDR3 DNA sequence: TGTGCCAGCAGCTACACAGTAGCGGGAGGAGGTAGTGAGCAGTTCTTC. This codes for CASSYTVAGGGSEQFF.

The CDR3 region has the DNA TGTGCCTGGAGTGGCGGGTTCGATGAAAAACTGTTTTTT. Encoded protein: CAWSGGFDEKLFF. The V and J genes are TRBV30 and TRBJ1-4; unclear D gene. Germline V lookup: CDR1 GTSNPN, CDR2 SVGIG (reference sequence). V was shortened by 1 base and J by 6 bases, with 9 bases between the two germline ends. The CDR3 is 13 residues long.

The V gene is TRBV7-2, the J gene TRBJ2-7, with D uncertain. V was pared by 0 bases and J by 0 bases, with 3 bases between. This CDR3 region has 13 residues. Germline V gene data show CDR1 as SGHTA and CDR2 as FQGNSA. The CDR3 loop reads CASSLAVSYEQYF. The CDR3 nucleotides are TGTGCCAGCAGCTTAGCCGTCTCCTACGAGCAGTACTTC.

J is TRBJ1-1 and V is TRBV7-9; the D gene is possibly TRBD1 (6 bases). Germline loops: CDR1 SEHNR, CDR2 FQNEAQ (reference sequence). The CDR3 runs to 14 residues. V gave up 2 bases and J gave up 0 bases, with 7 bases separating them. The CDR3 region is CASSLTGLNTEAFF. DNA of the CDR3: TGTGCCAGCAGCTTAACAGGGTTGAACACTGAAGCTTTCTTT.

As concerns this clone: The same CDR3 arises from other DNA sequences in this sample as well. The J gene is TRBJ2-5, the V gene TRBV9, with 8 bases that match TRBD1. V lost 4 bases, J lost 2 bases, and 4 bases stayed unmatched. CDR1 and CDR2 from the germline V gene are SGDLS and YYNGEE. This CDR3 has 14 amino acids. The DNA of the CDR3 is TGTGCCAGCAGCCCGCGGACAGGGCAAGAGACCCAGTACTTC. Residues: CASSPRTGQETQYF.

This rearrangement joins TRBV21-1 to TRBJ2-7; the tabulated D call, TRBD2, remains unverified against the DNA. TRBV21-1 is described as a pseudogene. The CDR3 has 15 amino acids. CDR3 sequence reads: CASSKGRPMSYEQYF. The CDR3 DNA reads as TGTGCCAGCAGCAAGGGGAGGCCGATGTCCTACGAGCAGTACTTC.

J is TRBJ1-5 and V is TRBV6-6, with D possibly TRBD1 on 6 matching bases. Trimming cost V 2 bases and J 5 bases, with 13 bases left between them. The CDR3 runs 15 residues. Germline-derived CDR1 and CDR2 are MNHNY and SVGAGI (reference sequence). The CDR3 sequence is CASSYPEQGDQPQHF. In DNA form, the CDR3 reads TGTGCCAGCAGTTACCCAGAACAGGGAGATCAGCCCCAGCATTTT.

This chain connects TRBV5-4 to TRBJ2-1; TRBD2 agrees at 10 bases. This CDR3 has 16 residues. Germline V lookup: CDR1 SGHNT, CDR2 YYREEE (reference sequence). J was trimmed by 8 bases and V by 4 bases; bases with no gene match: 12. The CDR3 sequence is CASSLGLAGDRYEQFF. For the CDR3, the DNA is TGTGCCAGCAGCCTCGGTCTAGCGGGAGATCGTTATGAGCAGTTCTTC.

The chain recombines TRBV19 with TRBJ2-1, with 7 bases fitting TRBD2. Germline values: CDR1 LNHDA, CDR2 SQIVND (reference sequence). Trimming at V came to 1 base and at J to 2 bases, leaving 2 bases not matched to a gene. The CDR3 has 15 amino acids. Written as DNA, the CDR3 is TGTGCCAGTAGTATAGCGAGCGGGGCCTACAATGAGCAGTTCTTC. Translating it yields CASSIASGAYNEQFF.

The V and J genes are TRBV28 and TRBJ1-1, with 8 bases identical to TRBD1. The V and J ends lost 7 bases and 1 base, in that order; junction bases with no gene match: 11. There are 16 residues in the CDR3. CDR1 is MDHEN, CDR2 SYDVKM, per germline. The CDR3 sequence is CASKKRWTGSNTEAFF. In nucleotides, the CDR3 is TGTGCCAGCAAGAAACGTTGGACAGGGTCGAACACTGAAGCTTTCTTT.

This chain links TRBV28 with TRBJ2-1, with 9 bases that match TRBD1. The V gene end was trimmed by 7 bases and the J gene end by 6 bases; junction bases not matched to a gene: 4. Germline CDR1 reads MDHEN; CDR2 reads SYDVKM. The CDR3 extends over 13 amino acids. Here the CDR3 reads CASNRGLTNEQFF. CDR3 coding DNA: TGTGCCAGCAACAGGGGGCTCACCAATGAGCAGTTCTTC.

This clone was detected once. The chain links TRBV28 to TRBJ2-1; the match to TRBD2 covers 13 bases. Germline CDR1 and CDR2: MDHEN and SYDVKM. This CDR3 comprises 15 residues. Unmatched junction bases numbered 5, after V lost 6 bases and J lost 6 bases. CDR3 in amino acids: CASSILAGGPNEQFF. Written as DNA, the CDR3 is TGTGCCAGCAGCATACTAGCGGGAGGGCCCAATGAGCAGTTCTTC.

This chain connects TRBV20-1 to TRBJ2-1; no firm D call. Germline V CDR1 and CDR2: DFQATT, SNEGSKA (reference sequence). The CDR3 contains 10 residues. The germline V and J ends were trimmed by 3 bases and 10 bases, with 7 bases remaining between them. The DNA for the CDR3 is TGCAGTGCTAGGGCGAGGGAGCAGTTCTTC. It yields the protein CSARAREQFF.

For the CDR3, the DNA is TGTGCCAGCAGTTTGTTACAGTCTAATGAAAAACTGTTTTTT. It codes for CASSLLQSNEKLFF. V and J are TRBV2 and TRBJ1-4; D gene unclear. The CDR3 extends over 14 amino acids. Trimming removed 5 bases from V and 3 bases from J, with 10 bases in between. The V gene's germline CDR1 is SNHLY and CDR2 FYNNEI.

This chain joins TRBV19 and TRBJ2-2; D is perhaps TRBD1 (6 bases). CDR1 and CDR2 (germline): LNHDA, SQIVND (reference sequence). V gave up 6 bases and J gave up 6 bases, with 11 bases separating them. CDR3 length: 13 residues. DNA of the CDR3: TGTGCCAGTAGGGAGAGGGGGTCCGGGGAGCTGTTTTTT. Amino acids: CASRERGSGELFF.

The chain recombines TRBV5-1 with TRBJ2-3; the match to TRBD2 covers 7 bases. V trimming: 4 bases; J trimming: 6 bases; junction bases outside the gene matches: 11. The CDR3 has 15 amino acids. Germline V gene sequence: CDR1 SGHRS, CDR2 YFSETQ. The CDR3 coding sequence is TGCGCCAGCAGCCCTACCGGACTAGTCAGGGATACGCAGTATTTT. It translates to CASSPTGLVRDTQYF.

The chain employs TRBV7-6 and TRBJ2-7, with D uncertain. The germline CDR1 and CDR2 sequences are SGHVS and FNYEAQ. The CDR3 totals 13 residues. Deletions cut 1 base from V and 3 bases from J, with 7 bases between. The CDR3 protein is CASSLETVYEQYF. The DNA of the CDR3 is TGTGCCAGCAGCTTAGAAACAGTCTACGAGCAGTACTTC.

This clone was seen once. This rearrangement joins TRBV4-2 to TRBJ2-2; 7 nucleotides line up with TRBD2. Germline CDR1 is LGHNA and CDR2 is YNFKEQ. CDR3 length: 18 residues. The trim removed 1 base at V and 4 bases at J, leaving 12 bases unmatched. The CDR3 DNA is TGTGCCAGCAGCCAAGCCGGGATGAGAGCGGGACCCACCGGGGAGCTGTTTTTT. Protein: CASSQAGMRAGPTGELFF.

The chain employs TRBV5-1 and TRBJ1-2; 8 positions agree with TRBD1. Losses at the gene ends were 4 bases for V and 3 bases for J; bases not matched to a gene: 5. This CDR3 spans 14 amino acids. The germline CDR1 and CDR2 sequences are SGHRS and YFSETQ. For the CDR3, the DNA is TGCGCCAGCAGCCTTGGGACAGGAGACTATGGCTACACCTTC. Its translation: CASSLGTGDYGYTF.

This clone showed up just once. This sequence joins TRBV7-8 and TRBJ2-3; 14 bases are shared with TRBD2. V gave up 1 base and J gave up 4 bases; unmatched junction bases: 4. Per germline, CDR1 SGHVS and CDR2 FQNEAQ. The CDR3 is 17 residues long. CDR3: CASSLGGLAGVSDTQYF. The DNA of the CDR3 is TGTGCCAGCAGCTTAGGGGGACTAGCGGGAGTTTCAGATACGCAGTATTTT.

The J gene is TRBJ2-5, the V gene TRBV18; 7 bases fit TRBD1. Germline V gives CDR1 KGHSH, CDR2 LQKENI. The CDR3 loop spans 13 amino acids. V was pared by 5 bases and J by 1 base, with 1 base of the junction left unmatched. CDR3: CASSGTAQETQYF. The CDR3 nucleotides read TGTGCCAGCTCAGGGACAGCCCAAGAGACCCAGTACTTC. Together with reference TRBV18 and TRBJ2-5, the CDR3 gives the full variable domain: NAGVMQNPRHLVRRRGQEARLRCSPMKGHSHVYWYRQLPEEGLKFMVYLQKENIIDESGMPKERFSAEFPKEGPSILRIQQVVRGDSAAYFCASSGTAQETQYFGPGTRLLVL.

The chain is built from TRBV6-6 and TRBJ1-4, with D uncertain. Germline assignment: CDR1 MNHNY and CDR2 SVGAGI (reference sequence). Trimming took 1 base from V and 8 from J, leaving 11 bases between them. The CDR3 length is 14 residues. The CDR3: CASSYYGGIEKLFF. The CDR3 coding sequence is TGTGCCAGCAGTTACTATGGCGGGATAGAAAAACTGTTTTTT.